This is a list of T cell receptor beta chains from one sample in a study of OX40 agonist ivuxolimab in advanced cancers. The data were produced by immunoSEQ multiplex PCR, yet TCRdb's version contains in-frame clones alone and is incomplete. Of fewer than 45,000 clones in the sample, about 83% were seen once. The input for sequencing was CD4+ or CD8+ T cells sorted from blood, taken in a trial of the OX40 agonist ivuxolimab. These receptors were obtained from an adult with an advanced solid tumor such as melanoma, head and neck, liver or kidney cancer. Both conserved end residues are part of each CDR3. Fields, in order: V gene, D gene, clone size, J gene, CDR3 protein, CDR3 DNA. The D gene is left open where the match is weak. Not all rows give a size; the values are once, few, many and, for expanded clones, a class.

V: TRBV9
D: NA
size: NA
J: TRBJ2-2
CDR3: CASSQPRGTGELFF
DNA: TGTGCCAGCAGCCAACCACGAGGCACCGGGGAGCTGTTTTTT

V: TRBV28
D: TRBD1
size: once
J: TRBJ2-7
CDR3: CASSSGQGFGYEQYF
DNA: TGTGCCAGCAGTTCGGGACAGGGGTTTGGTTACGAGCAGTACTTC

V: TRBV19
D: TRBD1
size: few
J: TRBJ2-5
CDR3: CASSLSAPGQGAETQYF
DNA: TGTGCCAGTAGCCTATCTGCGCCGGGACAGGGAGCAGAGACCCAGTACTTC

V: TRBV20-1
D: NA
size: once
J: TRBJ1-2
CDR3: CSSLRGPGYTF
DNA: TGCAGTTCTCTCAGGGGCCCTGGCTACACCTTC

V: TRBV27
D: NA
size: NA
J: TRBJ2-5
CDR3: CASSNPPKRTQYF
DNA: TGTGCCAGCAGCAACCCCCCCAAGCGAACCCAGTACTTC

V: TRBV30
D: TRBD1
size: few
J: TRBJ1-1
CDR3: CAWSGQGGSEAFF
DNA: TGTGCCTGGAGTGGACAGGGAGGATCTGAAGCTTTCTTT

V: TRBV28
D: NA
size: NA
J: TRBJ1-3
CDR3: CASSLSPGRSGNTIYF
DNA: TGTGCCAGCAGTTTATCTCCGGGTCGCTCTGGAAACACCATATATTTT

V: TRBV9
D: NA
size: NA
J: TRBJ1-1
CDR3: CASSVEGLNTEAFF
DNA: TGTGCCAGCAGCGTAGAAGGGCTGAACACTGAAGCTTTCTTT

V: TRBV4-2
D: NA
size: NA
J: TRBJ1-5
CDR3: CASSQDNRINQPQHF
DNA: TGTGCCAGCAGCCAAGATAACAGAATCAATCAGCCCCAGCATTTT

V: TRBV5-6
D: TRBD1
size: NA
J: TRBJ1-5
CDR3: CASSSSGQGDRQPQHF
DNA: TGTGCCAGCAGCTCCTCTGGACAGGGGGATAGACAGCCCCAGCATTTT

V: TRBV19
D: TRBD1
size: NA
J: TRBJ2-1
CDR3: CASSINRGHEQFF
DNA: TGTGCCAGTAGTATTAACAGGGGCCATGAGCAGTTCTTC

V: TRBV19
D: NA
size: NA
J: TRBJ2-5
CDR3: CASSMAQQETQYF
DNA: TGTGCCAGTAGTATGGCACAGCAAGAGACCCAGTACTTC

V: TRBV5-6
D: TRBD2
size: NA
J: TRBJ2-3
CDR3: CASSLEGLAGDTQYF
DNA: TGTGCCAGCAGCTTGGAGGGACTAGCGGGCGATACGCAGTATTTT

V: TRBV19
D: TRBD1
size: once
J: TRBJ2-6
CDR3: CASRDRIGANVLTF
DNA: TGTGCCAGTCGGGACAGGATTGGGGCCAACGTCCTGACTTTC

V: TRBV6-5
D: TRBD1
size: NA
J: TRBJ2-2
CDR3: CANSRTGEFPGELFF
DNA: TGTGCCAACAGTCGGACAGGGGAATTTCCCGGGGAGCTGTTTTTT

V: TRBV4-1
D: NA
size: NA
J: TRBJ1-3
CDR3: CASSQVGAVGGNTIYF
DNA: TGCGCCAGCAGCCAAGTGGGGGCGGTGGGTGGAAACACCATATATTTT

V: TRBV18
D: NA
size: NA
J: TRBJ1-1
CDR3: CASSPDSLEAEAFF
DNA: TGTGCCAGCTCACCAGACAGTTTAGAGGCTGAAGCTTTCTTT

V: TRBV9
D: NA
size: NA
J: TRBJ2-5
CDR3: CASSVGQRQETQYF
DNA: TGTGCCAGCAGCGTAGGACAGAGACAAGAGACCCAGTACTTC

V: TRBV7-8
D: TRBD2
size: NA
J: TRBJ2-3
CDR3: CASSLDRPHGSGALSTDTQYF
DNA: TGTGCCAGCAGCTTGGACCGACCCCACGGAAGCGGGGCCCTAAGCACAGATACGCAGTATTTT

V: TRBV5-1
D: NA
size: NA
J: TRBJ2-3
CDR3: CASQGDRMPDTQYF
DNA: TGCGCCAGCCAAGGCGACCGGATGCCAGATACGCAGTATTTT

V: TRBV4-1
D: NA
size: NA
J: TRBJ2-7
CDR3: CASTPRQLGKGYEQYF
DNA: TGCGCCAGCACCCCCCGCCAGCTGGGAAAGGGATACGAGCAGTACTTC

V: TRBV6-1
D: NA
size: NA
J: TRBJ2-5
CDR3: CASSPEETQYF
DNA: TGTGCCAGCAGTCCGGAAGAGACCCAGTACTTC

V: TRBV7-8
D: TRBD2
size: once
J: TRBJ2-7
CDR3: CASSPRTSGARYEQYF
DNA: TGTGCCAGCAGCCCCCGGACTAGCGGGGCCCGCTACGAGCAGTACTTC

V: TRBV30
D: NA
size: NA
J: TRBJ2-1
CDR3: CAWSTQRGKVYNEQFF
DNA: TGTGCCTGGAGCACCCAACGGGGTAAGGTTTACAATGAGCAGTTCTTC

V: TRBV14
D: TRBD1
size: NA
J: TRBJ2-7
CDR3: CASSQQTGGGYEQYF
DNA: TGTGCCAGCAGCCAACAGACAGGGGGCGGGTACGAGCAGTACTTC

V: TRBV6-1
D: NA
size: NA
J: TRBJ2-5
CDR3: CASSEEFWETQYF
DNA: TGTGCCAGCAGTGAAGAGTTTTGGGAGACCCAGTACTTC

V: TRBV7-9
D: TRBD2
size: NA
J: TRBJ2-1
CDR3: CASSLTKLLAGANEQFF
DNA: TGTGCCAGCAGCTTGACCAAGCTACTAGCGGGAGCCAATGAGCAGTTCTTC

V: TRBV19
D: NA
size: NA
J: TRBJ1-6
CDR3: CASSIGAGLESPLHF
DNA: TGTGCCAGTAGTATAGGTGCAGGGCTTGAATCACCCCTCCACTTT

V: TRBV5-1
D: NA
size: NA
J: TRBJ1-4
CDR3: CASSGRGGAGEKLFF
DNA: TGCGCCAGCAGCGGGCGGGGGGGCGCCGGTGAAAAACTGTTTTTT

V: TRBV5-4
D: NA
size: NA
J: TRBJ1-2
CDR3: CASSLIHGGDGYTF
DNA: TGTGCCAGCAGCTTGATTCATGGGGGGGATGGCTACACCTTC

V: TRBV4-1
D: TRBD1
size: NA
J: TRBJ1-1
CDR3: CASSKRGTGGTEAFF
DNA: TGCGCCAGCAGCAAAAGGGGGACAGGGGGCACTGAAGCTTTCTTT

V: TRBV2
D: NA
size: NA
J: TRBJ2-3
CDR3: CARNQGTSTDTQYF
DNA: TGTGCCAGGAACCAGGGGACCAGCACAGATACGCAGTATTTT

V: TRBV7-3
D: NA
size: NA
J: TRBJ1-1
CDR3: CASSLQSSNTEAFF
DNA: TGTGCCAGCAGTTTACAGTCTTCGAACACTGAAGCTTTCTTT

V: TRBV6-5
D: NA
size: NA
J: TRBJ2-7
CDR3: CASSYRLVQYF
DNA: TGTGCCAGCAGTTACCGACTCGTGCAGTACTTC